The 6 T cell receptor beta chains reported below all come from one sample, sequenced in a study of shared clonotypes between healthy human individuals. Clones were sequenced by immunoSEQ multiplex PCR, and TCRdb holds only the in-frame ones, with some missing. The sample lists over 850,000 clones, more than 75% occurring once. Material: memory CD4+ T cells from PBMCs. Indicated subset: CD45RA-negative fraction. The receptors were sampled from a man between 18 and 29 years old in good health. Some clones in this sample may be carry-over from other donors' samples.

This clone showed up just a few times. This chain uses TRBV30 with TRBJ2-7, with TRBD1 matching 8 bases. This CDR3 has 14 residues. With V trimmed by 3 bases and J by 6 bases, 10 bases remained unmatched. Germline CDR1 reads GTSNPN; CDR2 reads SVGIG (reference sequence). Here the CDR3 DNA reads TGTGCCTGGAGGGCCCAGGGGGCTCGAAGCGAGCAGTACTTC. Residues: CAWRAQGARSEQYF.

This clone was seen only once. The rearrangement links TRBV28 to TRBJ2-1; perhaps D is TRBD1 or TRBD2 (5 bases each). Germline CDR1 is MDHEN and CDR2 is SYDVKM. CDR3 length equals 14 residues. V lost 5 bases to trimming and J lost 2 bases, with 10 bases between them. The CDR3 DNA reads TGTGCCAGCAGTGGGTCGGGACCCTACAATGAGCAGTTCTTC. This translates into CASSGSGPYNEQFF.

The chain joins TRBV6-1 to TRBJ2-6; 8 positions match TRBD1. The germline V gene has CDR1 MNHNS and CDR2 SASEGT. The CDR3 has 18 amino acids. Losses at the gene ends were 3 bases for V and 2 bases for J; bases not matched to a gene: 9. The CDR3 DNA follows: TGTGCCAGCAGTGAGTGGCGACAGGGGAAGGCTGGGGCCAACGTCCTGACTTTC. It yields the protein CASSEWRQGKAGANVLTF.

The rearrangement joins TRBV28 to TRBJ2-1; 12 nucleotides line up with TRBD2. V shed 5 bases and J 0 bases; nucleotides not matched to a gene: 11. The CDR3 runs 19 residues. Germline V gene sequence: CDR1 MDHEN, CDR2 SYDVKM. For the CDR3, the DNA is TGTGCCAGCAGTCTACCGGGACTAGCGGGCCTAAGCTCCTACAATGAGCAGTTCTTC. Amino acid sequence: CASSLPGLAGLSSYNEQFF.

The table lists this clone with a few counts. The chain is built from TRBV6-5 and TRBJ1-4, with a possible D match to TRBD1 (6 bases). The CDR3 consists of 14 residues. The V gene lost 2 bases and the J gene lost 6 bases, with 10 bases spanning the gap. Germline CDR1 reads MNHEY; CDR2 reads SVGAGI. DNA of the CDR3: TGTGCCAGCAGTTACGTACAGGGTTATGAAAAACTGTTTTTT. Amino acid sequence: CASSYVQGYEKLFF.

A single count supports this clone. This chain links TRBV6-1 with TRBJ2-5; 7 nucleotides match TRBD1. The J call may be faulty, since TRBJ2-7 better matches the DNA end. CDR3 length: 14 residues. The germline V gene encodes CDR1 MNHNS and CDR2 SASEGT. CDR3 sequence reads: CASSSRQGSYEQYF. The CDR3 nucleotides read TGTGCCAGCAGTTCCCGACAGGGATCCTACGAGCAGTACTTC.